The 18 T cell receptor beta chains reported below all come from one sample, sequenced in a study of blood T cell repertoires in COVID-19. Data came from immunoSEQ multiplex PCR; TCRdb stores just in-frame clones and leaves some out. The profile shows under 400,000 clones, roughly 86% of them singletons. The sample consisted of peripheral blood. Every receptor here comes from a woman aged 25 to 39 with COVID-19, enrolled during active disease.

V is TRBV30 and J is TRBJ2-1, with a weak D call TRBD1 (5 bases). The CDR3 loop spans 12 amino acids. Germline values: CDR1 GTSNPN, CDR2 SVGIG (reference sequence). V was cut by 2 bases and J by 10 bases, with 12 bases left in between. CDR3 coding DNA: TGTGCCTGGAGTAGGGGTATGGAGGAGCAGTTCTTC. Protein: CAWSRGMEEQFF.

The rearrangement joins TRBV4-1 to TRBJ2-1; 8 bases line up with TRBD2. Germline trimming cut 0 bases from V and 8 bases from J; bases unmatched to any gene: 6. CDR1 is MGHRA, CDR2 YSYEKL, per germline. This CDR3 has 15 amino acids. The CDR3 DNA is TGCGCCAGCAGCCAAGACGGGAGGGCCAGGGATGAGCAGTTCTTC. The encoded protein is CASSQDGRARDEQFF.

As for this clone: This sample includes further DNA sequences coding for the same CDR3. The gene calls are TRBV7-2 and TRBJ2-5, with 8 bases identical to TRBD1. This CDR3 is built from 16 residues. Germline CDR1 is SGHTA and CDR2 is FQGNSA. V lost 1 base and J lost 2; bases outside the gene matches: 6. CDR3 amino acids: CASSLGQGLGQETQYF. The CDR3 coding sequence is TGTGCCAGCAGCTTAGGACAGGGGTTGGGTCAAGAGACCCAGTACTTC.

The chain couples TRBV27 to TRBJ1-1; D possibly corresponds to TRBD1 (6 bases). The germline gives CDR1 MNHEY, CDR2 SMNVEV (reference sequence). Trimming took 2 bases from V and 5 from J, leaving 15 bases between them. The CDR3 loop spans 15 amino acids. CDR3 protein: CASSLPDRRGTEAFF. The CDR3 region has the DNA TGTGCCAGCAGTTTACCAGACAGGCGCGGAACTGAAGCTTTCTTT.

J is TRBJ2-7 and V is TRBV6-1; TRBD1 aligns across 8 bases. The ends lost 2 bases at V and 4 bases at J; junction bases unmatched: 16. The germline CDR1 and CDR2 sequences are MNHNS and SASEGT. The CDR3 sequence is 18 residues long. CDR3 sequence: CASSERPGQVLVSYEQYF. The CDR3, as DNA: TGTGCCAGCAGTGAAAGGCCGGGACAGGTTCTGGTATCGTACGAGCAGTACTTC.

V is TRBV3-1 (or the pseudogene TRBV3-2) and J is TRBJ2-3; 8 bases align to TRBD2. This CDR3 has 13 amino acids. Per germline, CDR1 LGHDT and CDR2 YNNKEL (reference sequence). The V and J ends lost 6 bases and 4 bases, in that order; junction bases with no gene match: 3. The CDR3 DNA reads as TGTGCCAGCAGAGCGGGAGTCGCAGATACGCAGTATTTT. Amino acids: CASRAGVADTQYF.

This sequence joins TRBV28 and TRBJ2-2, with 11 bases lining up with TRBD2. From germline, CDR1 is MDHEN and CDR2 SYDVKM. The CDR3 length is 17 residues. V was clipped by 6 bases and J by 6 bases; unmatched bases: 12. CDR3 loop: CASSPTLAGGVAGELFF. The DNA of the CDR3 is TGTGCCAGCAGCCCTACTCTAGCGGGGGGAGTCGCCGGGGAGCTGTTTTTT.

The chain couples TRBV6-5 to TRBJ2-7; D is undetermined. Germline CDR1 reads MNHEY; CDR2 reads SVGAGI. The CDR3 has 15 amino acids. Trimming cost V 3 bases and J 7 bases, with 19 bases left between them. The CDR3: CASSYYSNLPEEQYF. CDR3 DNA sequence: TGTGCCAGCAGTTATTACTCCAACCTCCCTGAGGAGCAGTACTTC.

The CDR3 here is CASSIIWTGLGELFF. The CDR3 DNA reads as TGTGCCAGTAGTATAATCTGGACAGGGCTTGGGGAGCTGTTTTTT. The chain recombines TRBV19 with TRBJ2-2, with TRBD1 matching 8 bases. Germline CDR1 LNHDA, CDR2 SQIVND (reference sequence). Trimming took 2 bases from V and 8 from J; bases not matched to a gene: 7. This CDR3 is 15 amino acids long.

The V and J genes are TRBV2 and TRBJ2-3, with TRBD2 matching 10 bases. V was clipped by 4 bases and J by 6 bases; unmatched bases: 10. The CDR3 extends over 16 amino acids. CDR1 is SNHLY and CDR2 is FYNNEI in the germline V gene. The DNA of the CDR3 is TGTGCCAGCAGTGTTGGTCTAGCGGGAGTGATGGATACGCAGTATTTT. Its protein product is CASSVGLAGVMDTQYF.

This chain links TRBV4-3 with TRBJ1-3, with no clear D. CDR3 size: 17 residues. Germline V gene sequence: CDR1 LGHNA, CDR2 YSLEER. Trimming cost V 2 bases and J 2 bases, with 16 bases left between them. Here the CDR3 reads CASSQNHEGTTGNTIYF. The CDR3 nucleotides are TGCGCCAGCAGCCAAAACCATGAGGGTACCACTGGAAACACCATATATTTT.

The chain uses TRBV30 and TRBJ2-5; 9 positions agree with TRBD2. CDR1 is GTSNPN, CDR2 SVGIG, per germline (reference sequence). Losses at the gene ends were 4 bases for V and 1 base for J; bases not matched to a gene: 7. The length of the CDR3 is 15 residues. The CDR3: CAWNPGLAPQETQYF. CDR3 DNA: TGTGCCTGGAACCCGGGACTAGCCCCCCAAGAGACCCAGTACTTC.

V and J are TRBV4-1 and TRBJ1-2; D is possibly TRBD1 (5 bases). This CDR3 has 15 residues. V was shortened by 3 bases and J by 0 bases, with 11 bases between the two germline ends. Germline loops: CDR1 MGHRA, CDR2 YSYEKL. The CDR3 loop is CASSQAGLTNYGYTF. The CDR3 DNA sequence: TGCGCCAGCAGCCAGGCGGGGCTCACTAACTATGGCTACACCTTC.

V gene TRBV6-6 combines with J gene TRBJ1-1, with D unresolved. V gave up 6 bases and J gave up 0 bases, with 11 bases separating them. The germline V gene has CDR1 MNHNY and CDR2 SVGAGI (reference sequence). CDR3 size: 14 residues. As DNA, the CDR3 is TGTGCCAGCAGCCCGACAAATATGAACACTGAAGCTTTCTTT. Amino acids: CASSPTNMNTEAFF.

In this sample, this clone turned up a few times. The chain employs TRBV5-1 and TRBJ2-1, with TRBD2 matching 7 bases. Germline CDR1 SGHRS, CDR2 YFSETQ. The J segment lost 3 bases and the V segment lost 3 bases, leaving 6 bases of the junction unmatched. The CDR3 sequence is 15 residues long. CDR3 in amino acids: CASSWDYSDYNEQFF. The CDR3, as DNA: TGCGCCAGCAGCTGGGACTACTCAGACTACAATGAGCAGTTCTTC.

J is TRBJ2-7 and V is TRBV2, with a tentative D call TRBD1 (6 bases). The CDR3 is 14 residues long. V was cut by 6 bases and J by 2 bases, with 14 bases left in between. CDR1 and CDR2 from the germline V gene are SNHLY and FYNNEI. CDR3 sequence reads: CASRDSTRAYEQYF. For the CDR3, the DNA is TGTGCCAGCAGGGACAGTACACGGGCCTACGAGCAGTACTTC.

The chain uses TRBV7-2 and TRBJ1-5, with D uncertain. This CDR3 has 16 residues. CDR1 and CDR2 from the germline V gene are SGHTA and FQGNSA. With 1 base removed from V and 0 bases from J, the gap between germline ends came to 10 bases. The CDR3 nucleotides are TGTGCCAGCAGCTTAGTAGCAGGAGGTAGCAATCAGCCCCAGCATTTT. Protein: CASSLVAGGSNQPQHF. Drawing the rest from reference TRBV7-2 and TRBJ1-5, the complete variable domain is GAGVSQSPSNKVTEKGKDVELRCDPISGHTALYWYRQSLGQGLEFLIYFQGNSAPDKSGLPSDRFSAERTGGSVSTLTIQRTQQEDSAVYLCASSLVAGGSNQPQHFGDGTRLSIL.

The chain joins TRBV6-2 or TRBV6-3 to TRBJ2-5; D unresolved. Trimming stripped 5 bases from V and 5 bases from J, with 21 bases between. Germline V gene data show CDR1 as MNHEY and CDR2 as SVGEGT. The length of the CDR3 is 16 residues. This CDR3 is CASSPPLSGPRETQYF. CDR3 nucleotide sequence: TGTGCCAGCAGTCCACCGCTGTCAGGTCCCCGGGAGACCCAGTACTTC.